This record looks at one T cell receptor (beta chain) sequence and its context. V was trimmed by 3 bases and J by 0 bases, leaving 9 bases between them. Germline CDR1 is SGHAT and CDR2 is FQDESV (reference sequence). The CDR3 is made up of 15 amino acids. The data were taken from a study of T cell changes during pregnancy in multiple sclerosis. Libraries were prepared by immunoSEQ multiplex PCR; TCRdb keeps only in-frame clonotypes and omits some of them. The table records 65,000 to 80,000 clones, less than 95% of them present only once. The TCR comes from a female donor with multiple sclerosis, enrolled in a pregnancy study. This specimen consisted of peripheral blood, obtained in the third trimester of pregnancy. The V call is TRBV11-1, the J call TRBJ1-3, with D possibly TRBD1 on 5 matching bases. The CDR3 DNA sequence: TGTGCCAGCAGCTTTGGGGCCCTCTCTGGAAACACCATATATTTT. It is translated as CASSFGALSGNTIYF.